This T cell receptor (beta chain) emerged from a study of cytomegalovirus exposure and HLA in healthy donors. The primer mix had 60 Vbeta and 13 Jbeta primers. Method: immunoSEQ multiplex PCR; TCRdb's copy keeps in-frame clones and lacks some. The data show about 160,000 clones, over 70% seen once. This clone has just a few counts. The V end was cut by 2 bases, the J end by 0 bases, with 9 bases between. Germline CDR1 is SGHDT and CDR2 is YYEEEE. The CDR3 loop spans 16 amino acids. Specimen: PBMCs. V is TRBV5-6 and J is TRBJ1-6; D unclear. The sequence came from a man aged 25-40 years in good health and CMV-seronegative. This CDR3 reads CASSLEDVSYNSPLHF. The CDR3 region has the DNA TGTGCCAGCAGCTTAGAGGATGTCTCCTATAATTCACCCCTCCACTTT.